This T cell receptor (beta chain) was profiled in a study of OX40 agonist ivuxolimab in advanced cancers. Study-level findings and limits: At 0.1 to 3.0 mg/kg and by week 6, clonal expansion occurred in CD4+ and CD8+ blood T cells.

About this clone itself: As yet, its antigen is unknown.

Profiled with immunoSEQ multiplex PCR; TCRdb holds only in-frame clones, not every one. Among tens of thousands of clones, more than 65% were seen once, and the ten largest hold nearly 4.5%. The V end lost 0 bases, the J end lost 4 bases, and 15 bases lay between the germline ends. This CDR3 is 17 amino acids long. The germline V gene has CDR1 ENHRY and CDR2 SYGVKD. V gene TRBV10-3 combines with J gene TRBJ2-2; D gene uncertain. This sample comprised CD4+ or CD8+ T cells sorted from blood, obtained in a trial of the OX40 agonist ivuxolimab. This TCR was sampled from an adult with an advanced solid tumor such as melanoma, head and neck, liver or kidney cancer. The chain's CDR3 is CAISESTVQDPTGELFF. The CDR3 bases are TGTGCCATCAGTGAGTCGACGGTGCAGGACCCCACCGGGGAGCTGTTTTTT.